The clone carrying this TCR beta chain was seen a handful of times. Its antigen remains unknown. This clone may be a read error of a much larger clone one base away. The data stem from a study of tumor and adjacent non-tumor tissue in lung cancer. As for the study in general: Patients comprised about a dozen adenocarcinoma, a couple of squamous cell carcinoma and 1 small cell lung cancer. Each sample yielded some 4 million productive TCRbeta reads on average.

A modified ARM-PCR protocol with three rounds of nested PCR amplified TCRbeta. TCRdb reprocessed the multiplex PCR reads with MiXCR, giving one entry per CDR3 protein. The table lists approximately 70,000 distinct CDR3 sequences, less than 80% of them singletons. This sample's RNA came from whole unsorted tissue. Germline V gene lookup returns CDR1 SGHAT and CDR2 FQDESV (reference sequence). This CDR3 is built from 14 residues. General observations from the study: Normal lung showed higher cumulative top 100 clone frequency than tumor.

The receptor was isolated from a man aged 55 to 70 with non-small cell lung cancer. The J gene is TRBJ1-1, the V gene TRBV11-1; the D gene is possibly TRBD1 (5 bases). The specimen sequenced was lung tumor tissue. The DNA for the CDR3 is TGTGCCGGCAGCTCGGACATGTACGACAATGAAGCTTTCTTT. It yields the protein CAGSSDMYDNEAFF.